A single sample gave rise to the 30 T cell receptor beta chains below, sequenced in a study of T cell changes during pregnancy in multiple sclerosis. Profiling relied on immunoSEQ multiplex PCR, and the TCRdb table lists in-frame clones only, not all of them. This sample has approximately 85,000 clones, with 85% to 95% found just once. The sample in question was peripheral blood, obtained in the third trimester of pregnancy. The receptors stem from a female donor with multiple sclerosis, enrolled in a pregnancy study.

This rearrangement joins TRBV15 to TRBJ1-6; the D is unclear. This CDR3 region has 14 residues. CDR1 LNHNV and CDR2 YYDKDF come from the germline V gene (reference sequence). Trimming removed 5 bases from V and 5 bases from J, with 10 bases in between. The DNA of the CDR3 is TGTGCCACCAGCCGCCGGGAGGATAATTCACCCCTCCACTTT. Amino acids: CATSRREDNSPLHF.

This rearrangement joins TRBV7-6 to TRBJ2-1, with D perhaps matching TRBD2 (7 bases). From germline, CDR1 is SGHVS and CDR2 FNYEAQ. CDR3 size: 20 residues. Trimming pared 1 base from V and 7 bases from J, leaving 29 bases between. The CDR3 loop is CASSLEVAGALVGRLNEQFF. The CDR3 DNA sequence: TGTGCCAGCAGCTTAGAGGTGGCGGGGGCCTTAGTAGGACGGCTAAATGAGCAGTTCTTC.

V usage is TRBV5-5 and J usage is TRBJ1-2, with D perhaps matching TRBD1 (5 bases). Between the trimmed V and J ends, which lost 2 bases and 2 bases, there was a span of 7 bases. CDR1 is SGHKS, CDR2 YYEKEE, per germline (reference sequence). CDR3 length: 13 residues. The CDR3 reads CASSFSGNYGYTF. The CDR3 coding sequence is TGTGCCAGCAGCTTTTCAGGGAACTATGGCTACACCTTC. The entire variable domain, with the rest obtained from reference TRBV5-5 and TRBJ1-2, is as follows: DAGVTQSPTHLIKTRGQQVTLRCSPISGHKSVSWYQQVLGQGPQFIFQYYEKEERGRGNFPDRFSARQFPNYSSELNVNALLLGDSALYLCASSFSGNYGYTFGSGTRLTVV.

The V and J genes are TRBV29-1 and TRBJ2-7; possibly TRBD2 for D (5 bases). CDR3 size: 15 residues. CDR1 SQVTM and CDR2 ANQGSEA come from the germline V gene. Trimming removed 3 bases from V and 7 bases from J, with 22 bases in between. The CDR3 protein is CSVEDSGRFGGEQYF. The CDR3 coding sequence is TGCAGCGTTGAGGACTCGGGTCGCTTTGGTGGGGAGCAGTACTTC.

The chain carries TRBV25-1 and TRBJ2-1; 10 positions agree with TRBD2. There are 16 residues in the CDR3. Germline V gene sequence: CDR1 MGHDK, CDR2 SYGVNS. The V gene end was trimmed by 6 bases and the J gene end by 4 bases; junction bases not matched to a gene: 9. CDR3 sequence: CASRSPVTSGYNEQFF. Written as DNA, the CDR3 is TGTGCCAGCAGAAGCCCCGTGACTAGCGGGTACAATGAGCAGTTCTTC.

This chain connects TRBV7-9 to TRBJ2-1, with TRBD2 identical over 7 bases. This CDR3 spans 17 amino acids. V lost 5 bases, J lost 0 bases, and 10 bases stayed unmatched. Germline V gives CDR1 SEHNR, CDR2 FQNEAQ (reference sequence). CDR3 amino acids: CASSPRGLPSSYNEQFF. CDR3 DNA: TGTGCCAGCAGCCCACGGGGACTACCGAGCTCCTACAATGAGCAGTTCTTC.

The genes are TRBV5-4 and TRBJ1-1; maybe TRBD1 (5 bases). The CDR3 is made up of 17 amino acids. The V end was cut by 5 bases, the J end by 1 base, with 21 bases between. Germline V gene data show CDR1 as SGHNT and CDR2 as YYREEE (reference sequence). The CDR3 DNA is TGTGCCAGCAGGCCGGGACTATCGGTCTTTAGGAACACTGAAGCTTTCTTT. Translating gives CASRPGLSVFRNTEAFF.

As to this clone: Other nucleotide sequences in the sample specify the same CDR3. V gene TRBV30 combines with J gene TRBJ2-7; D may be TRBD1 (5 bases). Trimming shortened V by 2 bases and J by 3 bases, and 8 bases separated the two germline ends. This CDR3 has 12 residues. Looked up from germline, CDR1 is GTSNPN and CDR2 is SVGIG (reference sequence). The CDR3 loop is CAWSPGNYEQYF. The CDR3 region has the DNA TGTGCCTGGAGTCCAGGGAACTACGAGCAGTACTTC.

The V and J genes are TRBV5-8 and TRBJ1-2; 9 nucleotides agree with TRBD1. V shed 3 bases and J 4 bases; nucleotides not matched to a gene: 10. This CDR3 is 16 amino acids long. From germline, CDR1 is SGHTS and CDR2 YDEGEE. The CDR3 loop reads CASSSGTGGAGYGYTF. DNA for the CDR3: TGTGCCAGCAGCTCCGGAACAGGGGGCGCAGGCTATGGCTACACCTTC.

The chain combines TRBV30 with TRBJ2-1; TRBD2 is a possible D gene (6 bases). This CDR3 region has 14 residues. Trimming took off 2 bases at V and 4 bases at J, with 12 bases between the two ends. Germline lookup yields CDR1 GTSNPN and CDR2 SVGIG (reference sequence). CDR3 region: CAWSIHSGYNEQFF. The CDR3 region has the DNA TGTGCCTGGAGTATTCACAGCGGGTACAATGAGCAGTTCTTC.

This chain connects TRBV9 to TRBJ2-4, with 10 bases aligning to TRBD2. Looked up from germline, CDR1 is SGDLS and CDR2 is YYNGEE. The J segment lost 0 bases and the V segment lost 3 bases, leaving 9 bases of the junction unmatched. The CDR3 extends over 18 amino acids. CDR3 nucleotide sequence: TGTGCCAGCAGCGGCGGCAGCGGGGGGGGGCTAGCCAAAAACATTCAGTACTTC. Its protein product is CASSGGSGGGLAKNIQYF.

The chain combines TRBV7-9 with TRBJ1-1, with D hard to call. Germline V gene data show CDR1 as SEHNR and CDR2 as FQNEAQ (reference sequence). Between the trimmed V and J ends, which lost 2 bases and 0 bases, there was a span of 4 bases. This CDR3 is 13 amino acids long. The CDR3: CASSLLVNTEAFF. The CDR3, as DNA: TGTGCCAGCAGCTTATTAGTGAACACTGAAGCTTTCTTT.

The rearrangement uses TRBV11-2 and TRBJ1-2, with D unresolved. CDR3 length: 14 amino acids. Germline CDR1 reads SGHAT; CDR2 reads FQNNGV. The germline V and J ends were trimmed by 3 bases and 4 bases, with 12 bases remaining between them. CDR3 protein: CASSFQASIYGYTF. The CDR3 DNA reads TGTGCCAGCAGCTTTCAGGCCTCGATCTATGGCTACACCTTC.

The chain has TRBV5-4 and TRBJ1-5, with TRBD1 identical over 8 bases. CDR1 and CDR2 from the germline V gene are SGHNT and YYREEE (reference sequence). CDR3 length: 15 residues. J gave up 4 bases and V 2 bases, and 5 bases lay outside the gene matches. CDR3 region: CASSLGTGPNQPQHF. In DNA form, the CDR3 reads TGTGCCAGCAGCTTAGGGACAGGTCCGAATCAGCCCCAGCATTTT.

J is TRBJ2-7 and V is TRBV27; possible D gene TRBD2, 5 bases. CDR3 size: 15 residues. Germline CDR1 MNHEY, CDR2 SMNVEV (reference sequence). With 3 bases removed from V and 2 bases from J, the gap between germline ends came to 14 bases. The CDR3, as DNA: TGTGCCAGCAGTTTGTCTAGCTCCTTCACCTACGAGCAGTACTTC. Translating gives CASSLSSSFTYEQYF.

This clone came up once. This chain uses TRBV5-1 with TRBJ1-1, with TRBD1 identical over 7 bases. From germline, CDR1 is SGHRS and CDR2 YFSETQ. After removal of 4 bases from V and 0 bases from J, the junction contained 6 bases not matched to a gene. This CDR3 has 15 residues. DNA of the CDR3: TGCGCCAGCAGCATGGGACAGCTTATGAACACTGAAGCTTTCTTT. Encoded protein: CASSMGQLMNTEAFF.

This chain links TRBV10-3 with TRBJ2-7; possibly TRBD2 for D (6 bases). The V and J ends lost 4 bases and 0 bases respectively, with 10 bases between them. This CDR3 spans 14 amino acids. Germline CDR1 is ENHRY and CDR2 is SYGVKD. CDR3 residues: CAISAGENSYEQYF. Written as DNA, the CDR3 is TGTGCCATCAGTGCGGGAGAAAACTCCTACGAGCAGTACTTC.

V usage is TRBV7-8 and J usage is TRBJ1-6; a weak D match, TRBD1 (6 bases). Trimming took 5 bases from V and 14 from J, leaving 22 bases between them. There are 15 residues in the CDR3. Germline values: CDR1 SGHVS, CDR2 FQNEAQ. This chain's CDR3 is CASSPRRDNFLALHF. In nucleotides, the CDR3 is TGTGCCAGCAGCCCGCGCCGGGACAATTTTTTGGCCCTCCACTTT.

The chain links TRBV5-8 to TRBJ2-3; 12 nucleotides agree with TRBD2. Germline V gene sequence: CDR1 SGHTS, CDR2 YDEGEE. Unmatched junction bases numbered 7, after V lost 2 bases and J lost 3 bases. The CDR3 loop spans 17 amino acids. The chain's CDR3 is CASSFYLAGGLTDTQYF. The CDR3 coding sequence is TGTGCCAGCAGCTTTTACCTAGCGGGGGGGCTGACAGATACGCAGTATTTT.

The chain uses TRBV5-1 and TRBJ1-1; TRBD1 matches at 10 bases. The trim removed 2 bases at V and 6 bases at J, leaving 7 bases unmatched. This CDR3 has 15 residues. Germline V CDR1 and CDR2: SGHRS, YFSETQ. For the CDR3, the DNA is TGCGCCAGCAGCTTAACCGGGACAGGGGCACCTGAAGCTTTCTTT. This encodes CASSLTGTGAPEAFF. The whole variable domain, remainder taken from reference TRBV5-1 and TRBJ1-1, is KAGVTQTPRYLIKTRGQQVTLSCSPISGHRSVSWYQQTPGQGLQFLFEYFSETQRNKGNFPGRFSGRQFSNSRSEMNVSTLELGDSALYLCASSLTGTGAPEAFFGQGTRLTVV.

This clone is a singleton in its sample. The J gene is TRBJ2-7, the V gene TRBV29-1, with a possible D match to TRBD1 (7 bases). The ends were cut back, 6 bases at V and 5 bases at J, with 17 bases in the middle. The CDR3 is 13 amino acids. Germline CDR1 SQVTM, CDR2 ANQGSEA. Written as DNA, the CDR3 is TGCAGCGTAAGAGGGCAGGGGGGCAACGAGCAGTACTTC. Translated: CSVRGQGGNEQYF.

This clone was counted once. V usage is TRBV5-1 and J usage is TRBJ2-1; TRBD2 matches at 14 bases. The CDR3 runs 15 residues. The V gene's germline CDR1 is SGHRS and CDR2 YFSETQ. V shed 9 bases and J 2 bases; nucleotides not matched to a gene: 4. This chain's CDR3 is CATGTSGGPYNEQFF. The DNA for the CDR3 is TGCGCCACCGGGACTAGCGGGGGCCCCTACAATGAGCAGTTCTTC.

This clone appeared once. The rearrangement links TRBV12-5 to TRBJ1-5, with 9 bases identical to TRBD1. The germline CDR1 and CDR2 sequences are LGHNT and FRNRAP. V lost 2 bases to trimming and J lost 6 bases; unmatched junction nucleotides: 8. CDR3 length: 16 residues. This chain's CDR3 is CASGLTQQGAVQPQHF. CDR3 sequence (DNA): TGTGCTAGTGGTTTGACGCAACAGGGGGCCGTTCAGCCCCAGCATTTT. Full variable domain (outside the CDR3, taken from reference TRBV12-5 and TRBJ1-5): DARVTQTPRHKVTEMGQEVTMRCQPILGHNTVFWYRQTMMQGLELLAYFRNRAPLDDSGMPKDRFSAEMPDATLATLKIQPSEPRDSAVYFCASGLTQQGAVQPQHFGDGTRLSIL.

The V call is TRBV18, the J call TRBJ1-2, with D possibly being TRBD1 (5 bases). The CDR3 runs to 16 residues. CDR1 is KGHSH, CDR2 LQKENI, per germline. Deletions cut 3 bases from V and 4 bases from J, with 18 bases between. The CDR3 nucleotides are TGTGCCAGCTCACCGCTCATAGGGGCACGGCGCTATGGCTACACCTTC. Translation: CASSPLIGARRYGYTF.

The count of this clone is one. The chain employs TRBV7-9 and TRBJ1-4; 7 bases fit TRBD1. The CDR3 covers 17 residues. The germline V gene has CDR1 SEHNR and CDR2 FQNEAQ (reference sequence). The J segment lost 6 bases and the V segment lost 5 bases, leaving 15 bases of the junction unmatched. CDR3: CASSPTGAPGRDEKLFF. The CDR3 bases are TGTGCCAGCAGCCCAACAGGGGCCCCTGGGCGTGATGAAAAACTGTTTTTT.

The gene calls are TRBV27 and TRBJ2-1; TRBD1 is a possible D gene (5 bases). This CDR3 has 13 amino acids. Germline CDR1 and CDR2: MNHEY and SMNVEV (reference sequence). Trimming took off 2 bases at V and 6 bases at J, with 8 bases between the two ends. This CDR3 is CASSLVGVNEQFF. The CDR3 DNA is TGTGCCAGCAGTTTAGTAGGGGTCAATGAGCAGTTCTTC.

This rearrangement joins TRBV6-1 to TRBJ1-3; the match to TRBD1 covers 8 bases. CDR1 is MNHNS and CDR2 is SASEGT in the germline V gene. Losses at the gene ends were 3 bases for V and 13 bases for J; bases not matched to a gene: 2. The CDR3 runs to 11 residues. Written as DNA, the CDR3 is TGTGCCAGCAGTGATAACAGGGGGATATATTTT. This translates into CASSDNRGIYF.

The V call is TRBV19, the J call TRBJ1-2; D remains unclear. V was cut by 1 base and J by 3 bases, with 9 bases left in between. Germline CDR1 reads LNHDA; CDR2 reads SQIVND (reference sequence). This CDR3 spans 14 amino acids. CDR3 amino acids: CASSIGEGDYGYTF. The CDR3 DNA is TGTGCCAGTAGTATAGGAGAGGGAGACTATGGCTACACCTTC. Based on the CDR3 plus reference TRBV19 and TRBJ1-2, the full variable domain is DGGITQSPKYLFRKEGQNVTLSCEQNLNHDAMYWYRQDPGQGLRLIYYSQIVNDFQKGDIAEGYSVSREKKESFPLTVTSAQKNPTAFYLCASSIGEGDYGYTFGSGTRLTVV.

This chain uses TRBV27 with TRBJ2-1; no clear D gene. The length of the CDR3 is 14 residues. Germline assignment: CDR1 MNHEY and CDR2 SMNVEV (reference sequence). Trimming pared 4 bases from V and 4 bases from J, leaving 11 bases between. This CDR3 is CASSSLGFYNEQFF. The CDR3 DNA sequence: TGTGCCAGCAGTTCTTTGGGCTTTTACAATGAGCAGTTCTTC.

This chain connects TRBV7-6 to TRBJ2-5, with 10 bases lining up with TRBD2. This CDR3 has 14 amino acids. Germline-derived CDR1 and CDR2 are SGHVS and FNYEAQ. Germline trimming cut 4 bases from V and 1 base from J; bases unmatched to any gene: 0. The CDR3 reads CASSWTSGQETQYF. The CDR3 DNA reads TGTGCCAGCAGCTGGACTAGCGGCCAAGAGACCCAGTACTTC.